This T cell receptor (beta chain) appears in the sequencing data of a study of chemoradiotherapy in HPV16-positive cancers. The V and J ends lost 1 base and 6 bases respectively, with 9 bases between them. Germline CDR1 and CDR2: LGHNA and YNFKEQ. The CDR3 covers 13 residues. The method was immunoSEQ multiplex PCR; TCRdb's version includes in-frame clones alone and lacks a portion of them. The table shows around 13,000 clones, with roughly 89% occurring only once. This material consisted of blood, taken from a patient who underwent chemoradiotherapy. The TCR was taken from a human donor with HPV-associated anogenital cancer. V gene TRBV4-2 combines with J gene TRBJ1-1; no reliable D call. Here the CDR3 DNA reads TGTGCCAGCAGCCAAGTTCTGGGAGCTGAAGCTTTCTTT. Its protein is CASSQVLGAEAFF.